This paragraph reports one T cell receptor beta chain. The sample contains more than one DNA sequence encoding this CDR3. The data derive from a study of blood T cell repertoires in COVID-19. Study-wide background: Researchers got acute and convalescent COVID-19 samples from the United States, Italy and Spain. In each case, the material was cDNA or gDNA derived from T cells, B-cell-depleted T cells, or PBMCs.

Original data processing: Amplification of reference gene primers provided the estimated nucleated cell counts. Sequencing used immunoSEQ multiplex PCR; TCRdb keeps in-frame clones, though not all of them. V, J and clone size are those of that table, while D and trimming were read from the DNA. The sample lists about 100,000 clones; roughly 83% were seen once. The sample taken for sequencing was peripheral blood. This clonotype was obtained from a woman over 75 with active or convalescent COVID-19.

Written as DNA, the CDR3 is TGTGCCAGCAGTTCCTACACAGATACGCAGTATTTT. Protein product: CASSSYTDTQYF. The chain employs TRBV28 and TRBJ2-3; D not resolved. This CDR3 has 12 residues. Per the germline V gene, CDR1 is MDHEN and CDR2 is SYDVKM. Trimming took off 4 bases at V and 2 bases at J, with 4 bases between the two ends.